This TCR beta chain was sequenced in a study of blood T cells in healthy people across ages. Findings and limits, study-wide: Per-million-T-cell TCR beta diversity fell roughly linearly with age.

This clonotype has just a few counts. The antigen is not known. The CDR3 runs to 15 residues. V lost 3 bases to trimming and J lost 7 bases, with 19 bases between them. Germline V gene lookup returns CDR1 SGDLS and CDR2 YYNGEE. Using a J-beta primer mix together with a sample-barcoded 5' primer, a second PCR was run for 7 to 11 cycles. Each cDNA was tagged by a template-switch adaptor containing 12 random nucleotides. Per sample, CDR3-containing paired-end reads numbered at least 3 million. From the 5' RACE reads, TCRdb called clonotypes with MiXCR, one entry per CDR3 protein. Of about 1.1 million distinct CDR3 sequences in the sample, 30% to 40% were seen once.

This clonotype originated in a man in his late teens or twenties in good health. Input material: blood. The J gene is TRBJ1-2, the V gene TRBV9; D possibly corresponds to TRBD1 (6 bases). The chain's CDR3 is CASSASTQGILGYTF. The CDR3 DNA reads as TGTGCCAGCAGCGCTTCCACTCAGGGGATCCTTGGCTACACCTTC.